The 6 T cell receptor beta chains in this list originate from one sample, sequenced in a study of glioma-infiltrating T cells. The iRepertoire nested amplicon-rescue multiplex PCR amplified TCR alpha and beta CDR3s from RNA. Each CDR3 protein gets one entry after TCRdb re-called the multiplex PCR reads with MiXCR. Of approximately 190,000 distinct CDR3 sequences listed, around 32% are singletons. Sequences were obtained from glioma tissue, nonneoplastic brain tissue, or PBMCs (not recorded which). The receptor set was obtained from a human donor with low-grade glioma or glioblastoma, undergoing nonglioma brain surgery, or in good health (not recorded which).

The table lists this clonotype with many counts. The chain recombines TRBV2 with TRBJ2-3, with D unclear. The CDR3 contains 13 residues. Germline V gene sequence: CDR1 SNHLY, CDR2 FYNNEI. The germline V and J ends were trimmed by 7 bases and 2 bases, with 10 bases remaining between them. In nucleotides, the CDR3 is TGTGCCAGCAATATCGTGGTCACAGATACGCAGTATTTT. This encodes CASNIVVTDTQYF.

This clonotype was found a few times. The chain links TRBV7-9 to TRBJ2-5; 7 bases are shared with TRBD1. From germline, CDR1 is SEHNR and CDR2 FQNEAQ (reference sequence). The CDR3 runs 15 residues. With V trimmed by 2 bases and J by 7 bases, 10 bases remained unmatched. CDR3 bases: TGTGCCAGCAGCTTAACCGGGACAGCGGCTTCGACCCAGTACTTC. Translation gives CASSLTGTAASTQYF.

This clonotype was counted at least ten times. The chain combines TRBV10-3 with TRBJ1-1; a weak D match, TRBD1 (5 bases). Trimming shortened V by 0 bases and J by 5 bases, and 16 bases separated the two germline ends. In germline, CDR1 is ENHRY, CDR2 SYGVKD. The CDR3 totals 16 residues. The CDR3 protein is CAISESGFRVQTEAFF. CDR3 DNA: TGTGCCATCAGTGAGTCTGGGTTCAGGGTCCAAACTGAAGCTTTCTTT.

Turning to this clonotype: An end of the junction differs from the germline gene, which may be a read error. The chain carries TRBV4-1 and TRBJ2-7; 8 bases are shared with TRBD1. The CDR3 runs 16 residues. Germline V gives CDR1 MGHRA, CDR2 YSYEKL. The CDR3 DNA reads as TGCGCCAGCGGCCAAGATCCCGGGACAGGAACCTACGAGCAGTACTTC. Encoded protein: CASGQDPGTGTYEQYF.

This clonotype occurred many times. The genes are TRBV19 and TRBJ1-5; 9 bases align to TRBD1. Per germline, CDR1 LNHDA and CDR2 SQIVND (reference sequence). The V and J ends lost 6 bases and 6 bases, in that order; junction bases with no gene match: 9. The CDR3 runs 15 residues. The CDR3 DNA reads TGTGCCAGTAGATCCGGGACAGGGAGGGGTCAGCCCCAGCATTTT. Translated: CASRSGTGRGQPQHF. The variable domain in full, with the rest retrieved from reference TRBV19 and TRBJ1-5, is DGGITQSPKYLFRKEGQNVTLSCEQNLNHDAMYWYRQDPGQGLRLIYYSQIVNDFQKGDIAEGYSVSREKKESFPLTVTSAQKNPTAFYLCASRSGTGRGQPQHFGDGTRLSIL.

Comments on this clonotype: Just one base apart from a much larger clone, this may be a read error. V and J are TRBV5-1 and TRBJ1-1; D is ambiguous. In germline, CDR1 is SGHRS, CDR2 YFSETQ. The CDR3 spans 14 residues. The CDR3 is CTSSLQSVDTEAFF. As DNA, the CDR3 is TGCACCAGCAGCTTGCAAAGCGTGGACACTGAAGCTTTCTTT.